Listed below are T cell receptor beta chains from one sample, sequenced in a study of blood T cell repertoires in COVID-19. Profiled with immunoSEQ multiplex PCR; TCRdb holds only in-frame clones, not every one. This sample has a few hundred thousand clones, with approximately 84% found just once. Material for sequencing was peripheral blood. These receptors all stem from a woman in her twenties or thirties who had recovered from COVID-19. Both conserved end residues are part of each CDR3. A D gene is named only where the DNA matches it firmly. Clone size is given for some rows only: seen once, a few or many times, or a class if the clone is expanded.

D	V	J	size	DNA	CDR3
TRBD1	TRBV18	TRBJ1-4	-	TGTGCCAGCTCACCATCCAGGACAGGGGTTTTAGATGCGGAAAAACTGTTTTTT	CASSPSRTGVLDAEKLFF
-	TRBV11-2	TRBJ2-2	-	TGTGCCAGCAGCTTCACTAGTACCCGGGAGCTGTTTTTT	CASSFTSTRELFF
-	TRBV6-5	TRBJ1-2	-	TGTGCCAGCAGTCGTGATGACAGGAGCTATGGCTACACCTTC	CASSRDDRSYGYTF
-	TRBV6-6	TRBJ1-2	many	TGTGCCAGCAGTTCCCTGCGGGGAGCAGGCTACACCTTC	CASSSLRGAGYTF
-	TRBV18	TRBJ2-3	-	TGTGCCAGCTCACCACCGGGACAAGGCACAGATACGCAGTATTTT	CASSPPGQGTDTQYF
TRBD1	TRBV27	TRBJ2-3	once	TGTGCCAGCAGTCCCGTTGGCCCCGGGACAGGCACAGATACGCAGTATTTT	CASSPVGPGTGTDTQYF
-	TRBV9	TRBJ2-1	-	TGTGCCAGCAGCGCGGCCTACAATGAGCAGTTCTTC	CASSAAYNEQFF
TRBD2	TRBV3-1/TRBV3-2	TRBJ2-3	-	TGTGCCAGCAGCCAAGGTCGGAGCGGGGGGATGGCAGATACGCAGTATTTT	CASSQGRSGGMADTQYF
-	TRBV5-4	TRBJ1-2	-	TGTGCCAGCAGCTTTCGAGGGGGTAACTATGGCTACACCTTC	CASSFRGGNYGYTF
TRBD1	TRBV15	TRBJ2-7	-	TGTGCCACCAGCAGAGAAGGGGGCCGACGTGGTGGCGAGCAGTACTTC	CATSREGGRRGGEQYF
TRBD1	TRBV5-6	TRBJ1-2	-	TGTGCCAGCAGCTCGGGACAGAGCTATGGCTACACCTTC	CASSSGQSYGYTF
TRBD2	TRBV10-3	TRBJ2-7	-	TGTGCCACCGAACCTAGCGGCTCCTCCTACGAGCAGTACTTC	CATEPSGSSYEQYF
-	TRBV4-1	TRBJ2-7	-	TGCGCCAGCAGCCAAGCGAGAGCGAGCGGCTCCTACGAGCAGTACTTC	CASSQARASGSYEQYF
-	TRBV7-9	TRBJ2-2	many	TGTGCCAGCAGCAACCGGTACACCGGGGAGCTGTTTTTT	CASSNRYTGELFF
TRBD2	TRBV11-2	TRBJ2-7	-	TGTGCCAGCAGCTCCAGCGGGACTAGCGGTTCCTACGAGCAGTACTTC	CASSSSGTSGSYEQYF
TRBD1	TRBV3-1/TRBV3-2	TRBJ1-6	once	TGTGCCAGCAGCTCACGACAGGGGGCGGTAAATTCACCCCTCCACTTT	CASSSRQGAVNSPLHF
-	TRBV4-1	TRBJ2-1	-	TGCGCCAGCACCCCAAGGGCGGGAACCTCCTACAATGAGCAGTTCTTC	CASTPRAGTSYNEQFF
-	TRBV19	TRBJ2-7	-	TGTGCCAGTAGTTGGCTCCTGGGGCAAGCCGAGCAGTACTTC	CASSWLLGQAEQYF
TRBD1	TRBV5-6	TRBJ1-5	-	TGTGCCAGCAGCCCAGGACAGGGGGCAAGCAATCAGCCCCAGCATTTT	CASSPGQGASNQPQHF
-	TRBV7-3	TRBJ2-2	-	TGTGCCAGCAGCTCGAGTGGGCTCGCCGGGGAGCTGTTTTTT	CASSSSGLAGELFF
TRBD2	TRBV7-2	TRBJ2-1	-	TGTGCCAGCAGCTCCCTAGCGGGAGTGAATAATGAGCAGTTCTTC	CASSSLAGVNNEQFF
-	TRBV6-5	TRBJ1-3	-	TGTGCCAGCAGTTACGGACAGCTCTCTGGAAACACCATATATTTT	CASSYGQLSGNTIYF
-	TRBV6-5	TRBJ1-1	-	TGTGCCAGCATCGGGGGAGGCACTGAAGCTTTCTTT	CASIGGGTEAFF
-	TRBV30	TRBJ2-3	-	TGTGCCTGCCGGGGGGCCCGTCAGGTCGCAGATACGCAGTATTTT	CACRGARQVADTQYF
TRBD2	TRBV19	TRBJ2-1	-	TGTGCCAGTAGTAGTAGCGGGGGATACAATGAGCAGTTCTTC	CASSSSGGYNEQFF
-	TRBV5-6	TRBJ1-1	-	TGTGCCAGCAGCTTCCAGAACACTGAAGCTTTCTTT	CASSFQNTEAFF
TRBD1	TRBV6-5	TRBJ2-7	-	TGTGCCAGCAGGCCCCCGGGGACAGTCTACGAGCAGTACTTC	CASRPPGTVYEQYF
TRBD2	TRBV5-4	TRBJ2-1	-	TGTGCCAGCAGCACAGCGGGGGGCAATGAGCAGTTCTTC	CASSTAGGNEQFF
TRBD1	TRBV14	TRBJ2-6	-	TGTGCCAGCACCCGAAGTAGGGGGCTTTGCTCTGGGGCCAACGTCCTGACTTTC	CASTRSRGLCSGANVLTF
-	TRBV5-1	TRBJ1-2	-	TGCGCCAGCAGCTTGACAGTCGGGACACAATTGGGCTACACCTTC	CASSLTVGTQLGYTF
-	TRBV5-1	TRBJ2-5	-	TGCGCCAGCAGCTTGGCCTATTTATCGGGGACCCAGTACTTC	CASSLAYLSGTQYF
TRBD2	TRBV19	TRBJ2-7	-	TGTGCCACTCAGCCCACGGGGGGTATCTACGAGCAGTACTTC	CATQPTGGIYEQYF
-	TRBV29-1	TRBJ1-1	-	TGCAGCTCCGTCGAGGCCGAAGCTTTCTTT	CSSVEAEAFF
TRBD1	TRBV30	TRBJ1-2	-	TGTGCCTGGGTCGGACAGGGCCGCGACTACACCTTC	CAWVGQGRDYTF
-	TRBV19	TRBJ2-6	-	TGTGCCAGTAGTACCAGCCTCACAGGTTTCGGGGCCAACGTCCTGACTTTC	CASSTSLTGFGANVLTF
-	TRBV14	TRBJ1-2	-	TGTGCCAGCAGCCAAGATGGCCCCTGGGGGGACGGTGGCTACACCTTC	CASSQDGPWGDGGYTF
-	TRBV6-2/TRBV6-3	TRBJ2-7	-	TGTGCCAGCAGTTCTCCAGGGTACTACGAGCAGTACTTC	CASSSPGYYEQYF
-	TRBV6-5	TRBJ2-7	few	TGTGCCAGCAGTTACTTAGGCAGGGACTACGAGCAGTACTTC	CASSYLGRDYEQYF
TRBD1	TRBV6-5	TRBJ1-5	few	TGTGCCAGCAGTTCAGGGGGCGTGAATCAGCCCCAGCATTTT	CASSSGGVNQPQHF
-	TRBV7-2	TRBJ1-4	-	TGTGCCAGCAGCCCGCGACAGATTAATGAAAAACTGTTTTTT	CASSPRQINEKLFF
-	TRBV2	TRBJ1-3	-	TGTGCCAGCAGTGCGAGCAGGTCTGGAAACACCATATATTTT	CASSASRSGNTIYF